The next 17 T cell receptor beta chains were all read from a single sample in a study of cytomegalovirus exposure and HLA in healthy donors. A multiplex PCR was run with 60 Vbeta primers and 13 Jbeta primers. The method was immunoSEQ multiplex PCR; TCRdb's version includes in-frame clones alone and lacks a portion of them. The sample includes 50,000 to 75,000 clones, about 69% of them seen just once. The sequencing sample was made of PBMCs. The receptors stem from a man aged 25 to 45 in good health and CMV-seropositive.

V is TRBV4-3 and J is TRBJ1-6, with TRBD1 identical over 8 bases. V was pared by 0 bases and J by 11 bases, with 6 bases of the junction left unmatched. The CDR3 runs to 15 residues. Germline values: CDR1 LGHNA, CDR2 YSLEER. The CDR3 DNA sequence: TGCGCCAGCAGCCAAGATTCAGGGGGCAGGGCACCCCTCCACTTT. Its translation is CASSQDSGGRAPLHF.

This clone has a handful of counts. This chain connects TRBV4-3 to TRBJ1-5; D is undetermined. The V gene lost 1 base and the J gene lost 9 bases, with 10 bases spanning the gap. Germline values: CDR1 LGHNA, CDR2 YSLEER. The CDR3 totals 13 residues. CDR3 DNA: TGCGCCAGCAGCCAAGGATCGCGGGGGCCCCAGCATTTT. This codes for CASSQGSRGPQHF.

The V gene is TRBV5-1, the J gene TRBJ2-7; a weak D match, TRBD1 (6 bases). This CDR3 is 15 amino acids long. In germline, CDR1 is SGHRS, CDR2 YFSETQ. V was cut by 0 bases and J by 2 bases, with 12 bases left in between. This CDR3 reads CASSLDTGKTYEQYF. CDR3 nucleotide sequence: TGCGCCAGCAGCTTGGATACAGGGAAGACCTACGAGCAGTACTTC. Complete variable domain (other parts from reference TRBV5-1 and TRBJ2-7): KAGVTQTPRYLIKTRGQQVTLSCSPISGHRSVSWYQQTPGQGLQFLFEYFSETQRNKGNFPGRFSGRQFSNSRSEMNVSTLELGDSALYLCASSLDTGKTYEQYFGPGTRLTVT.

This clone was found a few times. V is TRBV27 and J is TRBJ1-1; possible D gene TRBD1, 5 bases. The ends were cut back, 1 base at V and 6 bases at J, with 9 bases in the middle. CDR1 and CDR2 from the germline V gene are MNHEY and SMNVEV (reference sequence). The CDR3 sequence is 13 residues long. DNA of the CDR3: TGTGCCAGCAGTTTATGGGGCAGCCCTGAAGCTTTCTTT. Encoded protein: CASSLWGSPEAFF.

The chain links TRBV2 to TRBJ1-2; D remains unclear. Germline-derived CDR1 and CDR2 are SNHLY and FYNNEI. This CDR3 comprises 14 residues. V lost 2 bases, J lost 4 bases, and 11 bases lay in between. CDR3 sequence reads: CASSETRRSYGYTF. CDR3 DNA: TGTGCCAGCAGTGAAACTCGGAGGAGCTATGGCTACACCTTC.

In this sample, this clone turned up a few times. At one boundary the junction diverges from the germline segment, which might be a read error. V gene TRBV4-3 combines with J gene TRBJ2-6, with 7 bases that match TRBD1. Germline V lookup: CDR1 LGHNA, CDR2 YSLEER. This CDR3 is built from 14 residues. The CDR3 protein is CASSQMQGVNVLTF. Written as DNA, the CDR3 is TGCGCCAGCAGCCAAATGCAGGGGGTCAACGTCCTGACTTTC.

V usage is TRBV15 and J usage is TRBJ2-7; 7 bases match TRBD1. After removal of 0 bases from V and 4 bases from J, the junction contained 15 bases not matched to a gene. CDR1 LNHNV and CDR2 YYDKDF come from the germline V gene (reference sequence). The CDR3 has 18 residues. CDR3: CATSREYPRQGLRYEQYF. CDR3 sequence (DNA): TGTGCCACCAGCAGAGAGTACCCCCGACAGGGCCTGAGGTACGAGCAGTACTTC.

As to this clone: The germline gene is not matched at one end of the junction; a read error may be the cause. The gene calls are TRBV6-5 and TRBJ1-1, with 8 bases fitting TRBD1. CDR3 length: 14 residues. Germline CDR1 is MNHEY and CDR2 is SVGAGI. The CDR3 reads CASSPWTGNAEAFF. The CDR3 nucleotides read TGTGCCAGCAGTCCTTGGACAGGGAACGCTGAAGCTTTCTTT.

V and J are TRBV4-1 and TRBJ1-6, with 11 positions matching TRBD1. Germline V gives CDR1 MGHRA, CDR2 YSYEKL. The J segment lost 3 bases and the V segment lost 3 bases, leaving 7 bases of the junction unmatched. The CDR3 totals 18 residues. In DNA, the CDR3 is TGCGCCAGCAGCCATCTGCCGGGACAGGGGGTCTATAATTCACCCCTCCACTTT. It yields the protein CASSHLPGQGVYNSPLHF.

The V call is TRBV5-5, the J call TRBJ2-7; 15 bases map to TRBD2. The V gene's germline CDR1 is SGHKS and CDR2 YYEKEE (reference sequence). CDR3 length: 16 residues. The ends lost 3 bases at V and 5 bases at J; junction bases unmatched: 6. CDR3 bases: TGTGCCAGCAGCTGGGGACTAGCGGGGGGCAGTGACGAGCAGTACTTC. Translating it yields CASSWGLAGGSDEQYF. The full variable domain, with the rest looked up from reference TRBV5-5 and TRBJ2-7, is DAGVTQSPTHLIKTRGQQVTLRCSPISGHKSVSWYQQVLGQGPQFIFQYYEKEERGRGNFPDRFSARQFPNYSSELNVNALLLGDSALYLCASSWGLAGGSDEQYFGPGTRLTVT.

This clone was seen a handful of times. The J gene is TRBJ1-4, the V gene TRBV5-1; TRBD1 is a possible D gene (5 bases). Germline CDR1 and CDR2: SGHRS and YFSETQ. The length of the CDR3 is 14 residues. Trimming left V 1 base short and J 8 bases short, with 12 bases between. In nucleotides, the CDR3 is TGCGCCAGCAGCTTGAGAAGGGGAGGGGAAAAACTGTTTTTT. This sequence encodes CASSLRRGGEKLFF.

The V and J genes are TRBV5-6 and TRBJ2-5; 7 bases align to TRBD1. The CDR3 runs to 14 residues. Germline assignment: CDR1 SGHDT and CDR2 YYEEEE. V lost 6 bases, J lost 1 base, and 6 bases stayed unmatched. The CDR3 region is CASNYGTAQETQYF. The CDR3 coding sequence is TGTGCCAGCAACTACGGGACAGCCCAAGAGACCCAGTACTTC.

This chain uses TRBV21-1 with TRBJ1-3. TRBV21-1 is deemed a pseudogene. This CDR3 comprises 18 residues. The CDR3 DNA follows: TGTGCCAGCAGCCCCCCCTCGGGGACTCCGGGCACTGGAAACACCATATATTTT. It encodes CASSPPSGTPGTGNTIYF.

The chain employs TRBV10-3 and TRBJ1-2; D gene uncertain. Germline V gene data show CDR1 as ENHRY and CDR2 as SYGVKD. This CDR3 has 13 residues. V shed 0 bases and J shed 8 bases, with 10 bases lying between them. The CDR3 loop is CAISESSHLGYTF. The CDR3 coding sequence is TGTGCCATCAGTGAGTCGAGTCATTTAGGCTACACCTTC.

The J gene is TRBJ1-2, the V gene TRBV14; 10 bases agree with TRBD1. The length of the CDR3 is 14 residues. Germline values: CDR1 SGHDN, CDR2 FVKESK. The ends lost 3 bases at V and 2 bases at J; junction bases unmatched: 0. CDR3 nucleotide sequence: TGTGCCAGCAGCCAGGGACAGGGGAACTATGGCTACACCTTC. Amino acids: CASSQGQGNYGYTF. Together with reference TRBV14 and TRBJ1-2, the CDR3 gives the full variable domain: EAGVTQFPSHSVIEKGQTVTLRCDPISGHDNLYWYRRVMGKEIKFLLHFVKESKQDESGMPNNRFLAERTGGTYSTLKVQPAELEDSGVYFCASSQGQGNYGYTFGSGTRLTVV.

V is TRBV6-5 and J is TRBJ2-3; no definite D call. V lost 6 bases and J lost 4, with 8 bases in between. CDR1 is MNHEY and CDR2 is SVGAGI in the germline V gene. The CDR3 loop spans 12 amino acids. CDR3 protein: CASSNSADTQYF. The CDR3 region has the DNA TGTGCCAGCAGCAATTCGGCAGATACGCAGTATTTT.

V is TRBV9 and J is TRBJ1-2; D may be TRBD1 (5 bases). With 4 bases removed from V and 0 bases from J, the gap between germline ends came to 16 bases. Germline V gene lookup returns CDR1 SGDLS and CDR2 YYNGEE. The CDR3 length is 16 residues. CDR3 in DNA: TGTGCCAGCAGCCCCGCCGGGGCGGGAGCTAACTATGGCTACACCTTC. Its translation is CASSPAGAGANYGYTF.